This T cell receptor (beta chain) came from a study of OX40 agonist ivuxolimab in advanced cancers. General study points: Clonal expansion from baseline to week 6 occurred in both CD4+ and CD8+ T cells.

Data came from immunoSEQ multiplex PCR; TCRdb stores just in-frame clones and leaves some out. The sample has about 27,000 clones, around nine tenths seen once. Germline V gene data show CDR1 as SGDLS and CDR2 as YYNGEE. This CDR3 is 14 amino acids long. V lost 4 bases to trimming and J lost 5 bases; unmatched junction nucleotides: 7. About this clone: As yet, its antigen is unknown.

This TCR derives from an adult with an advanced solid tumor such as melanoma, head and neck, liver or kidney cancer. The chain joins TRBV9 to TRBJ2-7; TRBD1 agrees at 9 bases. The source material was CD4+ or CD8+ T cells sorted from blood, sampled in a trial of the OX40 agonist ivuxolimab. CDR3 protein: CASSPGTGPDEQYF. The CDR3 nucleotides read TGTGCCAGCAGCCCCGGGACAGGGCCCGACGAGCAGTACTTC.